Listed here are 16 T cell receptor beta chains from one sample, sequenced in a study of tumor and adjacent non-tumor tissue in lung cancer. The library came from three nested PCR rounds adapted from ARM-PCR protocols. Using its own MiXCR run on the multiplex PCR reads, TCRdb lists one record per CDR3 protein. Among over 100,000 distinct CDR3 sequences listed, 60% to 70% were seen once. The template was RNA from unsorted bulk tissue. More than 3 cm separated this lung sample from the edge of the tumor. Source material: distant non-tumor lung tissue. The source is a man between 60 and 75 years old with non-small cell lung cancer.

The table lists this clonotype with many counts. The chain carries TRBV5-4 and TRBJ2-7; the D call may be TRBD1 or TRBD2 (5 bases each). The CDR3 contains 16 residues. Trimming took off 4 bases at V and 2 bases at J, with 19 bases between the two ends. Germline V gene data show CDR1 as SGHNT and CDR2 as YYREEE (reference sequence). CDR3 sequence (DNA): TGTGCCAGCAGCCGAGGATCCGGGACGCTGACCTACGAGCAGTACTTC. It codes for CASSRGSGTLTYEQYF.

Only a few counts were recorded for this clonotype. A much larger clone lies a single base off, so this may be a read error. The J gene is TRBJ2-3, the V gene TRBV6-6; D is undetermined. The CDR3 extends over 13 amino acids. From germline, CDR1 is MNHNY and CDR2 SVGAGI (reference sequence). As DNA, the CDR3 is TGTGTCAGCAGTTTCCGACTGTTTGATACGCAGTATTTT. It specifies CVSSFRLFDTQYF.

Note on this clonotype: One end of the junction fails to match germline, which may point to a read error. The chain uses TRBV11-3 and TRBJ2-1, with D possibly being TRBD1 (6 bases). CDR3 length: 13 residues. The germline CDR1 and CDR2 sequences are SGHNT and YENEEA. The CDR3 sequence: CASSLERGYEELF. The CDR3 nucleotides are TGTGCCAGCAGCTTAGAGAGGGGGTATGAGGAGCTCTTC.

For this clonotype: The junction departs from germline at one end; a sequencing error may be responsible. This chain joins TRBV6-1 and TRBJ2-7, with a weak D call TRBD2 (6 bases). From germline, CDR1 is MNHNS and CDR2 SASEGT. The CDR3 extends over 14 amino acids. The chain's CDR3 is CASSDRGLSYGQYF. In DNA, the CDR3 is TGTGCCAGCAGTGACCGGGGACTGTCCTACGGGCAGTACTTC.

A remark on this clonotype: One end of the junction fails to match germline, which may point to a read error. The chain uses TRBV4-3 and TRBJ1-2; the D is unclear. This CDR3 region has 14 residues. CDR1 is LGHNA and CDR2 is YSLEER in the germline V gene. The CDR3 DNA is TGCCCCAGCAGTCAAGATCCGCCAGTTAAAGGCTACACCTTC. Protein: CPSSQDPPVKGYTF.

This clonotype was counted between two and nine times. The chain carries TRBV5-1 and TRBJ1-1, with 9 bases matching TRBD1. Germline V lookup: CDR1 SGHRS, CDR2 YFSETQ. V lost 5 bases, J lost 3 bases, and 2 bases stayed unmatched. The CDR3 consists of 13 residues. The CDR3: CASRRDRDTEAFF. The CDR3 DNA reads TGCGCCAGCAGGAGGGACAGGGACACTGAAGCTTTCTTT.

Comment on this clonotype: Its ends do not fully match the called genes, so a read error is possible. This chain joins TRBV20-1 and TRBJ2-7; D remains ambiguous. From germline, CDR1 is DFQATT and CDR2 SNEGSKA (reference sequence). The CDR3 is 14 amino acids. The CDR3 DNA is TGCATTGCTAGAGTTGGCCACAGCTCCTACGAGCAGTACTTC. Translating gives CIARVGHSSYEQYF.

This chain joins TRBV6-5 and TRBJ2-2, with D tentatively TRBD2 (5 bases). This CDR3 has 14 amino acids. The germline V and J ends were trimmed by 11 bases and 4 bases, with 17 bases remaining between them. Germline loops: CDR1 MNHEY, CDR2 SVGAGI. This CDR3 is CAGTYSGVTGELFF. CDR3 DNA sequence: TGTGCCGGCACTTACTCCGGGGTCACCGGGGAGCTGTTTTTT.

This clonotype was detected ten times or more. The chain uses TRBV7-9 and TRBJ2-5; 7 bases line up with TRBD1. Germline V gene data show CDR1 as SEHNR and CDR2 as FQNEAQ (reference sequence). The CDR3 is 14 residues long. Germline trimming cut 4 bases from V and 4 bases from J; bases unmatched to any gene: 6. The CDR3 DNA follows: TGTGCCAGCAGCTCCCACTCAGGGGGAGAGACCCAGTACTTC. It translates to CASSSHSGGETQYF. Using reference TRBV7-9 and TRBJ2-5 for the parts outside the CDR3, the full variable domain is DTGVSQNPRHKITKRGQNVTFRCDPISEHNRLYWYRQTLGQGPEFLTYFQNEAQLEKSRLLSDRFSAERPKGSFSTLEIQRTEQGDSAMYLCASSSHSGGETQYFGPGTRLLVL.

Turning to this clonotype: It may be a read error: a sequence one base away is much more abundant. The genes are TRBV11-1 and TRBJ2-7, with D maybe TRBD1 (5 bases). The CDR3 spans 15 residues. The germline V gene encodes CDR1 SGHAT and CDR2 FQDESV (reference sequence). The DNA for the CDR3 is TGTGCCGGCAGCAAGGTACAGGAATTCTCCTACGAGCAGTACTTC. It translates to CAGSKVQEFSYEQYF.

This clonotype was seen a few times. A read error is possible here, since a much larger clone lies one base away. CDR3: CATSPRASTDTQYF. The CDR3 nucleotides are TGTGCCACCTCGCCCAGGGCTAGCACAGATACGCAGTATTTT. This rearrangement joins TRBV6-6 to TRBJ2-3; possible D gene TRBD1, 5 bases. V lost 10 bases and J 0 bases, leaving 14 bases between the germline ends. The germline CDR1 and CDR2 sequences are MNHNY and SVGAGI (reference sequence). There are 14 residues in the CDR3.

This clonotype was seen ten or more times. V gene TRBV5-4 combines with J gene TRBJ1-1; D is unresolved. The V end was cut by 4 bases, the J end by 1 base, with 17 bases between. CDR3 length equals 16 residues. CDR1 and CDR2 (germline): SGHNT, YYREEE (reference sequence). Here the CDR3 DNA reads TGTGCCAGCAGCCCTGGGCCCCGACCACAGAACACTGAAGCTTTCTTT. It encodes CASSPGPRPQNTEAFF.

This clonotype was detected only once. One junction end disagrees with the germline gene, perhaps due to a read error. The chain carries TRBV11-2 and TRBJ1-2; D is ambiguous. The germline V gene has CDR1 SGHAT and CDR2 FQNNGV. There are 13 residues in the CDR3. The CDR3 DNA follows: TGTGACAGCAACTTATTGAGAGAAACAGGCTACACCTTC. Its translation is CDSNLLRETGYTF.

A word on this clonotype: This may be a read error: a much more frequent sequence differs by one nucleotide. The J gene is TRBJ2-7, the V gene TRBV20-1; no clear D. Trimming removed 6 bases at V and 6 bases at J, with 15 bases between. This CDR3 is built from 12 residues. Germline V lookup: CDR1 DFQATT, CDR2 SNEGSKA (reference sequence). CDR3 sequence reads: CSAQGYLSEQYF. As DNA, the CDR3 is TGCAGTGCCCAAGGTTATCTTTCCGAGCAGTACTTC.

Comments on this clonotype: This could be a read error, since a much larger clone is one nucleotide away. V gene TRBV5-6 combines with J gene TRBJ2-5, with D uncertain. V lost 1 base and J 5 bases, leaving 18 bases between the germline ends. The length of the CDR3 is 16 residues. Germline V lookup: CDR1 SGHDT, CDR2 YYEEEE. Here the CDR3 reads CASSLHFNSVVETQYF. In DNA, the CDR3 is TGTGCCAGCAGCTTGCATTTCAACAGCGTGGTCGAGACCCAGTACTTC.

CDR3 bases: TGTGCCTGGAATGTCGCCCGCACCGGGGAGCTGTTTTTT. This sequence encodes CAWNVARTGELFF. J is TRBJ2-2 and V is TRBV30; D is ambiguous. V was clipped by 4 bases and J by 4 bases, with 10 bases between them. From germline, CDR1 is GTSNPN and CDR2 SVGIG (reference sequence). The CDR3 runs to 13 residues.